Below, 26 T cell receptor beta chains from the same sample are listed, as sequenced in a study of T cells after yellow fever vaccination. TCRdb passed the 5' RACE reads through MiXCR, listing each CDR3 protein once. Here the sample spans some 600,000 distinct CDR3 sequences, around 12% being singletons. Sequenced here: PBMCs, sampled on the day of the yellow fever booster vaccination. The origin of the receptors is a man aged 25-45 years who received the YFV17D yellow fever vaccine.

This clonotype has only a few counts. The V and J genes are TRBV7-6 and TRBJ2-2; D unclear. Germline V lookup: CDR1 SGHVS, CDR2 FNYEAQ. V was shortened by 1 base and J by 4 bases, with 13 bases between the two germline ends. CDR3 size: 16 residues. The CDR3 loop is CASSLDELRATGELFF. DNA of the CDR3: TGTGCCAGCAGCTTAGATGAGTTACGGGCCACCGGGGAGCTGTTTTTT.

The V call is TRBV7-2, the J call TRBJ1-3; maybe TRBD1 (5 bases). Per germline, CDR1 SGHTA and CDR2 FQGNSA. Trimming took off 4 bases at V and 4 bases at J, with 14 bases between the two ends. The CDR3 has 15 residues. The chain's CDR3 is CASSSRQGSGNTIYF. CDR3 DNA sequence: TGTGCCAGCAGCTCCCGCCAGGGTTCGGGAAACACCATATATTTT.

There are a few counts of this clonotype. The chain joins TRBV7-9 to TRBJ2-7; perhaps TRBD2 as D (6 bases). This CDR3 has 14 residues. Trimming left V 4 bases short and J 2 bases short, with 12 bases between. CDR1 is SEHNR and CDR2 is FQNEAQ in the germline V gene (reference sequence). The CDR3 spells CASSSGAVPYEQYF. The CDR3 DNA follows: TGTGCCAGCAGCTCGGGAGCGGTTCCCTACGAGCAGTACTTC.

This clonotype has only a few counts. V usage is TRBV19 and J usage is TRBJ2-3, with TRBD1 identical over 7 bases. Germline V gene sequence: CDR1 LNHDA, CDR2 SQIVND (reference sequence). The CDR3 is 14 residues long. Losses at the gene ends were 8 bases for V and 3 bases for J; bases not matched to a gene: 8. CDR3 sequence: CASARQGWTDTQYF. The CDR3 DNA reads as TGTGCCAGTGCCAGACAGGGCTGGACAGATACGCAGTATTTT.

Only a few counts were recorded for this clonotype. V is TRBV20-1 and J is TRBJ2-3; 10 nucleotides line up with TRBD1. CDR3 size: 14 residues. In germline, CDR1 is DFQATT, CDR2 SNEGSKA (reference sequence). V was clipped by 6 bases and J by 4 bases; unmatched bases: 7. The CDR3 loop is CSAERGQGADTQYF. DNA of the CDR3: TGCAGTGCCGAGCGCGGACAGGGGGCAGATACGCAGTATTTT.

This clonotype was detected only a few times. The chain links TRBV7-9 to TRBJ2-7; D is uncertain. Trimming shortened V by 5 bases and J by 9 bases, and 11 bases separated the two germline ends. The CDR3 consists of 11 residues. Germline assignment: CDR1 SEHNR and CDR2 FQNEAQ (reference sequence). The CDR3, as DNA: TGTGCCAGCAGCAAAGACATCGGGCAGTACTTC. Its translation: CASSKDIGQYF.

This clonotype was found many times. V gene TRBV7-9 combines with J gene TRBJ2-3; D may be TRBD2 (5 bases). CDR1 and CDR2 from the germline V gene are SEHNR and FQNEAQ (reference sequence). This CDR3 contains 16 residues. V lost 6 bases and J lost 4, with 20 bases in between. CDR3 sequence reads: CASRPGNTRLSDTQYF. The CDR3 DNA follows: TGTGCCAGCAGACCTGGGAATACTAGACTATCAGATACGCAGTATTTT.

This clonotype appeared a few times. The chain is built from TRBV28 and TRBJ2-1; TRBD1 or TRBD2 may be the D gene (5 bases each). V was trimmed by 5 bases and J by 15 bases, leaving 20 bases between them. The CDR3 has 13 amino acids. From germline, CDR1 is MDHEN and CDR2 SYDVKM. The CDR3 DNA sequence: TGTGCCAGCAGTCGCCGGGACCCCCCAGTGGGGTTCTTC. This encodes CASSRRDPPVGFF.

This clonotype occurred a few times. The gene calls are TRBV5-1 and TRBJ2-1; the D gene is possibly TRBD2 (5 bases). The ends were cut back, 1 base at V and 2 bases at J, with 10 bases in the middle. The CDR3 extends over 15 amino acids. Germline loops: CDR1 SGHRS, CDR2 YFSETQ. CDR3: CASSLSGIAYNEQFF. DNA of the CDR3: TGCGCCAGCAGCTTGTCCGGGATCGCCTACAATGAGCAGTTCTTC. Full variable domain (remainder filled in from reference TRBV5-1 and TRBJ2-1): KAGVTQTPRYLIKTRGQQVTLSCSPISGHRSVSWYQQTPGQGLQFLFEYFSETQRNKGNFPGRFSGRQFSNSRSEMNVSTLELGDSALYLCASSLSGIAYNEQFFGPGTRLTVL.

The sample holds a few counts of this clonotype. This chain uses TRBV20-1 with TRBJ2-3; D might be TRBD1 (5 bases). Germline CDR1 is DFQATT and CDR2 is SNEGSKA (reference sequence). CDR3 length: 15 residues. CDR3 in DNA: TGCAGGACTCAAGAAGGGGCAGCCAGCACAGATACGCAGTATTTT. Translated: CRTQEGAASTDTQYF.

This clonotype appeared a few times. This chain connects TRBV5-1 to TRBJ2-7; possibly TRBD2 for D (6 bases). Germline V CDR1 and CDR2: SGHRS, YFSETQ. V lost 0 bases, J lost 0 bases, and 13 bases lay in between. CDR3 length: 16 residues. The CDR3 loop is CASSLVFTGSSYEQYF. The CDR3 DNA follows: TGCGCCAGCAGCTTGGTTTTCACCGGGAGCTCCTACGAGCAGTACTTC.

This clonotype appeared a few times. V gene TRBV10-3 combines with J gene TRBJ1-5; a weak D match, TRBD1 (5 bases). CDR1 is ENHRY, CDR2 SYGVKD, per germline. Trimming pared 4 bases from V and 0 bases from J, leaving 7 bases between. The CDR3 sequence is 14 residues long. CDR3 coding DNA: TGTGCCATCAGTGGGACAAATAGCAATCAGCCCCAGCATTTT. It encodes CAISGTNSNQPQHF.

This clonotype was detected a few times. The chain uses TRBV19 and TRBJ2-4; D call uncertain. In germline, CDR1 is LNHDA, CDR2 SQIVND (reference sequence). V was clipped by 4 bases and J by 0 bases, with 22 bases between them. This CDR3 has 19 residues. The CDR3 spells CASSTTRSKTTIAKNIQYF. The CDR3 nucleotides read TGTGCCAGTAGTACCACCCGTTCTAAAACAACTATAGCCAAAAACATTCAGTACTTC.

The genes are TRBV7-9 and TRBJ2-1, with no clear D. CDR1 and CDR2 from the germline V gene are SEHNR and FQNEAQ (reference sequence). V was clipped by 5 bases and J by 10 bases, with 12 bases between them. CDR3 length equals 12 residues. The CDR3: CASSVPLGEQFF. In DNA, the CDR3 is TGTGCCAGCAGCGTACCCCTAGGGGAGCAGTTCTTC. Looking up the rest from reference TRBV7-9 and TRBJ2-1 gives the full variable domain: DTGVSQNPRHKITKRGQNVTFRCDPISEHNRLYWYRQTLGQGPEFLTYFQNEAQLEKSRLLSDRFSAERPKGSFSTLEIQRTEQGDSAMYLCASSVPLGEQFFGPGTRLTVL.

This clonotype was recorded many times. The chain joins TRBV6-1 to TRBJ2-1; 10 bases line up with TRBD2. This CDR3 spans 14 amino acids. Unmatched junction bases numbered 8, after V lost 8 bases and J lost 7 bases. Germline V gene sequence: CDR1 MNHNS, CDR2 SASEGT. The CDR3 reads CASRASGSRNEQFF. DNA of the CDR3: TGTGCCAGCCGTGCTAGCGGGAGTAGGAATGAGCAGTTCTTC.

This clonotype was seen a few times. This rearrangement joins TRBV14 to TRBJ2-7; D not certain. Looked up from germline, CDR1 is SGHDN and CDR2 is FVKESK. The CDR3 has 14 residues. Trimming shortened V by 2 bases and J by 0 bases, and 8 bases separated the two germline ends. The CDR3 DNA reads TGTGCCAGCAGCCAAAATCAGGTCTCCTACGAGCAGTACTTC. Encoded protein: CASSQNQVSYEQYF.

This rearrangement joins TRBV5-6 to TRBJ2-1, with D perhaps TRBD2 (6 bases). Per the germline V gene, CDR1 is SGHDT and CDR2 is YYEEEE. V was clipped by 1 base and J by 9 bases, with 14 bases between them. This CDR3 has 14 residues. The CDR3: CASSLKLTSSEQFF. The CDR3 DNA reads as TGTGCCAGCAGCTTGAAGCTTACTAGCAGTGAGCAGTTCTTC.

V and J are TRBV5-1 and TRBJ2-2; possible D gene TRBD1, 6 bases. Between the trimmed V and J ends, which lost 5 bases and 1 base, there was a span of 18 bases. The CDR3 is made up of 17 amino acids. CDR1 is SGHRS and CDR2 is YFSETQ in the germline V gene. CDR3 sequence: CASSSRVDSWNTGELFF. In DNA form, the CDR3 reads TGCGCCAGCAGTTCCCGAGTGGACAGCTGGAACACCGGGGAGCTGTTTTTT.

The chain employs TRBV21-1 and TRBJ2-2; TRBD1 was called by the table and not checked on the DNA. TRBV21-1 is deemed a pseudogene. The CDR3 has 18 residues. CDR3 DNA: TGTGCCAGCAGCTCCCTGGAGCGGAAGACCTCGGACACCGGGGAGCTGTTTTTT. As protein: CASSSLERKTSDTGELFF.

The chain recombines TRBV5-1 with TRBJ2-1; TRBD1 matches 7 bases. This CDR3 has 15 residues. Germline V CDR1 and CDR2: SGHRS, YFSETQ. The V gene end was trimmed by 4 bases and the J gene end by 7 bases; junction bases not matched to a gene: 11. CDR3 coding DNA: TGCGCCAGCAGCCAACACTCGGGACAGCTGAATGAGCAGTTCTTC. This translates into CASSQHSGQLNEQFF.

The gene calls are TRBV5-1 and TRBJ2-3, with unresolved D. Trimming stripped 4 bases from V and 0 bases from J, with 12 bases between. The CDR3 covers 15 residues. Germline assignment: CDR1 SGHRS and CDR2 YFSETQ. The CDR3 reads CASSLDPSSTDTQYF. The CDR3 nucleotides are TGCGCCAGCAGCCTCGACCCATCTAGCACAGATACGCAGTATTTT. Variable domain in full (rest from reference TRBV5-1 and TRBJ2-3): KAGVTQTPRYLIKTRGQQVTLSCSPISGHRSVSWYQQTPGQGLQFLFEYFSETQRNKGNFPGRFSGRQFSNSRSEMNVSTLELGDSALYLCASSLDPSSTDTQYFGPGTRLTVL.

Many counts were recorded for this clonotype. The chain carries TRBV7-2 and TRBJ2-6; tentatively, D is TRBD2 (5 bases). The V end lost 6 bases, the J end lost 2 bases, and 5 bases lay between the germline ends. Germline V gene lookup returns CDR1 SGHTA and CDR2 FQGNSA. This CDR3 comprises 13 residues. The CDR3 DNA sequence: TGTGCCAGCAGGAGGGCTGGGGCCAACGTCCTGACTTTC. This gives the protein CASRRAGANVLTF.

The chain carries TRBV3-1 and TRBJ2-7; TRBD2 aligns across 8 bases. Germline values: CDR1 LGHDT, CDR2 YNNKEL (reference sequence). The V and J ends lost 5 bases and 0 bases, in that order; junction bases with no gene match: 9. The CDR3 runs 16 residues. The CDR3 DNA follows: TGTGCCAGCAGCGGTATATTTGGGACTAGCTCCTACGAGCAGTACTTC. The encoded protein is CASSGIFGTSSYEQYF.

V and J are TRBV12-3 or TRBV12-4 and TRBJ2-4; D call uncertain. The CDR3 is 15 amino acids. Trimming removed 1 base at V and 1 base at J, with 8 bases between. The CDR3 DNA sequence: TGTGCCAGCAGTTTAGGCCCTTTGGCCAAAAACATTCAGTACTTC. Amino acids: CASSLGPLAKNIQYF.

This clonotype has more than one count but fewer than ten. The chain is built from TRBV5-6 and TRBJ2-5; no clear D gene. From germline, CDR1 is SGHDT and CDR2 YYEEEE. This CDR3 is 15 amino acids long. Between the trimmed V and J ends, which lost 0 bases and 5 bases, there was a span of 14 bases. The CDR3 coding sequence is TGTGCCAGCAGCTTGGATCCATTCCGAAGGGAGACCCAGTACTTC. Its protein is CASSLDPFRRETQYF.

This clonotype was observed at least ten times. The chain carries TRBV12-3 or TRBV12-4 and TRBJ2-7; 8 positions match TRBD1. There are 16 residues in the CDR3. The V segment lost 2 bases and the J segment 2 bases; nucleotides outside the gene matches: 8. CDR3 coding DNA: TGTGCCAGCAGTTTACGGACAGGGCATCCTCCCTACGAGCAGTACTTC. Protein sequence: CASSLRTGHPPYEQYF.